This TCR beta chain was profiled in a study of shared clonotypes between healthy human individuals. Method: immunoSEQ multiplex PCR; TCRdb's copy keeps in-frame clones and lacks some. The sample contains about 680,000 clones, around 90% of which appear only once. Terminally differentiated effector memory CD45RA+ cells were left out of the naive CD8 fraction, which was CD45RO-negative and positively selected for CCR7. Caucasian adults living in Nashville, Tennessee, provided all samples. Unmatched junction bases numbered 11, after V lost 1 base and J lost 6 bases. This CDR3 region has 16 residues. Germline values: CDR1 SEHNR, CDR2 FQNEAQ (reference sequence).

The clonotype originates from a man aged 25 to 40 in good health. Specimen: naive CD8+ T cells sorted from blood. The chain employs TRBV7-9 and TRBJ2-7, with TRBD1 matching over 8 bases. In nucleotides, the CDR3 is TGTGCCAGCAGCTTAGGGTGGGGGGACAGGATGAGCGAGCAGTACTTC. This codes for CASSLGWGDRMSEQYF.